The 7 T cell receptor beta chains in this list originate from one sample, sequenced in a study of blood T cell repertoires in COVID-19. The repertoire was sequenced with immunoSEQ multiplex PCR; TCRdb's copy has only in-frame clones and lacks some. The sample records 200,000 to 300,000 clones, around 90% being singletons. The sample taken for sequencing was peripheral blood. The source is a man younger than 45 with COVID-19, enrolled during active disease.

This clone was picked up a small number of times. The rearrangement uses TRBV5-1 and TRBJ1-2, with 9 positions matching TRBD1. Germline CDR1 and CDR2: SGHRS and YFSETQ. CDR3 length: 14 amino acids. J lost 8 bases, V lost 0 bases, and 5 bases had no gene match. CDR3 region: CASSLEGTGKGYTF. The CDR3, as DNA: TGCGCCAGCAGCTTGGAGGGGACAGGGAAGGGCTACACCTTC.

This sequence joins TRBV6-2 or TRBV6-3 and TRBJ2-3; 7 bases map to TRBD1. Trimming at V came to 0 bases and at J to 7 bases, leaving 10 bases not matched to a gene. The CDR3 sequence is 16 residues long. Germline V gene data show CDR1 as MNHEY and CDR2 as SVGEGT. The DNA of the CDR3 is TGTGCCAGCAGTTACTCGGATCAGGGGGTCACGCATACGCAGTATTTT. Its protein is CASSYSDQGVTHTQYF.

The chain carries TRBV15 and TRBJ1-1; D might be TRBD1 (5 bases). Germline V gene data show CDR1 as LNHNV and CDR2 as YYDKDF (reference sequence). V was cut by 3 bases and J by 2 bases, with 10 bases left in between. CDR3 length: 14 amino acids. The DNA for the CDR3 is TGTGCCACCAGCAGTCCAGGGCGAAACACTGAAGCTTTCTTT. It encodes CATSSPGRNTEAFF.

The gene calls are TRBV4-1 and TRBJ2-7; a possible D gene is TRBD1 (5 bases). This CDR3 is 17 amino acids long. V dropped 1 base and J dropped 5 bases, with 21 bases sitting between them. Per the germline V gene, CDR1 is MGHRA and CDR2 is YSYEKL. CDR3 in DNA: TGCGCCAGCAGCCAAGTGGGTGGCAGGGTCCCTCGGAACGAGCAGTACTTC. It codes for CASSQVGGRVPRNEQYF.

V gene TRBV12-3 or TRBV12-4 combines with J gene TRBJ1-2; 10 bases fit TRBD1. The CDR3 consists of 13 residues. The ends lost 6 bases at V and 6 bases at J; junction bases unmatched: 4. DNA for the CDR3: TGTGCCAGCAGACGCGGGACAGGGGATGGCTACACCTTC. Amino acid sequence: CASRRGTGDGYTF.

The gene calls are TRBV18 and TRBJ1-6, with D perhaps TRBD1 (6 bases). Germline V gives CDR1 KGHSH, CDR2 LQKENI. The CDR3 is 17 residues long. V was shortened by 4 bases and J by 4 bases, with 17 bases between the two germline ends. The CDR3 is CASSQNHAGAYNSPLHF. CDR3 nucleotides: TGTGCCAGCTCACAGAATCACGCAGGGGCTTATAATTCACCCCTCCACTTT.

The chain employs TRBV5-4 and TRBJ1-1, with 7 bases fitting TRBD1. This CDR3 has 15 amino acids. After removal of 0 bases from V and 5 bases from J, the junction contained 7 bases not matched to a gene. The germline gives CDR1 SGHNT, CDR2 YYREEE (reference sequence). The CDR3 protein is CASSLGQGLRTEAFF. The CDR3 DNA reads as TGTGCCAGCAGCTTGGGACAGGGTCTGAGGACTGAAGCTTTCTTT.